The sequence of this T cell receptor (beta chain) was determined in a study of shared clonotypes between healthy human individuals. Profiling relied on immunoSEQ multiplex PCR, and the TCRdb table lists in-frame clones only, not all of them. The sample consists of about 2.4 million clones, roughly 92% of them appearing once. The CDR3 consists of 15 residues. The V end lost 5 bases, the J end lost 2 bases, and 15 bases lay between the germline ends. Germline CDR1 is SGHVS and CDR2 is FQNEAQ. The source is a man younger than 35 in good health. Sequenced sample: naive CD4+ T cells sorted from blood. Noted subset: CD45RA+ positively selected. The genes are TRBV7-8 and TRBJ2-5, with D unresolved. CDR3 protein: CASSIRTNLQETQYF. The DNA for the CDR3 is TGTGCCAGCAGCATCAGAACAAACCTTCAAGAGACCCAGTACTTC.